The rows below give T cell receptor beta chains drawn from one sample of a study of cytomegalovirus exposure and HLA in healthy donors. The table came from immunoSEQ multiplex PCR; TCRdb's copy has only in-frame clones and leaves some out. Of about 120,000 clones listed, approximately 15% are singletons. Material for sequencing was PBMCs. The origin of the receptors is a woman aged 18 to 35 in good health and CMV-seronegative. CDR3s include the opening cysteine and the closing phenylalanine or tryptophan. The order of the fields is V gene, D gene, J gene, clone size, CDR3 protein, CDR3 DNA. The D gene is left open where the match is weak. A clone size is listed for some rows: how often the clone was seen (once, few, many), or a class if it is expanded.

v_call: TRBV28
d_call: .
j_call: TRBJ1-3
clone_size: .
cdr3_aa: CATRPGNAGNTIYF
cdr3_nt: TGTGCCACCCGTCCGGGGAACGCTGGAAACACCATATATTTT

v_call: TRBV27
d_call: TRBD1
j_call: TRBJ1-5
clone_size: few
cdr3_aa: CASSPRDRFRNQPQHF
cdr3_nt: TGTGCCAGCAGTCCACGGGACAGGTTTCGCAATCAGCCCCAGCATTTT

v_call: TRBV10-3
d_call: .
j_call: TRBJ1-1
clone_size: .
cdr3_aa: CAISEGGAKGAFF
cdr3_nt: TGTGCCATCAGTGAGGGGGGGGCGAAGGGAGCTTTCTTT

v_call: TRBV29-1
d_call: .
j_call: TRBJ2-5
clone_size: .
cdr3_aa: CSGAQVEETQYF
cdr3_nt: TGCAGCGGTGCACAGGTGGAAGAGACCCAGTACTTC

v_call: TRBV27
d_call: .
j_call: TRBJ2-7
clone_size: .
cdr3_aa: CASSPRGGVTYEQYF
cdr3_nt: TGTGCCAGCAGTCCCCGGGGTGGGGTTACCTACGAGCAGTACTTC

v_call: TRBV29-1
d_call: TRBD2
j_call: TRBJ2-3
clone_size: .
cdr3_aa: CSFSGLAENTQYF
cdr3_nt: TGCAGCTTCAGCGGACTAGCGGAAAATACGCAGTATTTT

v_call: TRBV9
d_call: TRBD2
j_call: TRBJ2-1
clone_size: .
cdr3_aa: CASSSQGLAGHNEQFF
cdr3_nt: TGTGCCAGCAGCTCCCAAGGGCTAGCGGGACACAATGAGCAGTTCTTC

v_call: TRBV6-5
d_call: TRBD1
j_call: TRBJ2-5
clone_size: .
cdr3_aa: CASSPGTGQETQYF
cdr3_nt: TGTGCCAGCAGTCCCGGGACAGGGCAAGAGACCCAGTACTTC

v_call: TRBV28
d_call: .
j_call: TRBJ2-5
clone_size: .
cdr3_aa: CASRSTGNQETQYF
cdr3_nt: TGTGCCAGCAGGTCCACAGGGAACCAAGAGACCCAGTACTTC

v_call: TRBV7-9
d_call: .
j_call: TRBJ1-2
clone_size: few
cdr3_aa: CASSWWRGDGYTF
cdr3_nt: TGTGCCAGCTCCTGGTGGCGGGGTGATGGCTACACCTTC

v_call: TRBV5-4
d_call: .
j_call: TRBJ1-5
clone_size: .
cdr3_aa: CASSLGPGINQPQHF
cdr3_nt: TGTGCCAGCAGCTTGGGCCCGGGAATCAATCAGCCCCAGCATTTT

v_call: TRBV30
d_call: .
j_call: TRBJ1-4
clone_size: few
cdr3_aa: CASDRGGLGDEKLFF
cdr3_nt: TGTGCCTCCGACAGAGGGGGACTAGGGGATGAAAAACTGTTTTTT

v_call: TRBV5-6
d_call: .
j_call: TRBJ1-2
clone_size: .
cdr3_aa: CASSLVQDGYTF
cdr3_nt: TGTGCCAGCAGCTTGGTACAGGATGGCTACACCTTC

v_call: TRBV7-9
d_call: TRBD2
j_call: TRBJ2-1
clone_size: few
cdr3_aa: CASSSGLAPYNEQFF
cdr3_nt: TGTGCCAGCAGCAGCGGACTAGCGCCTTACAATGAGCAGTTCTTC

v_call: TRBV9
d_call: TRBD2
j_call: TRBJ2-1
clone_size: few
cdr3_aa: CASGAGLGVDEQFF
cdr3_nt: TGTGCCAGCGGCGCGGGACTAGGGGTAGATGAGCAGTTCTTC

v_call: TRBV30
d_call: TRBD1
j_call: TRBJ1-5
clone_size: few
cdr3_aa: CAWSGGQTNQPQHF
cdr3_nt: TGTGCCTGGAGTGGGGGACAGACCAATCAGCCCCAGCATTTT

v_call: TRBV6-1
d_call: .
j_call: TRBJ1-6
clone_size: few
cdr3_aa: CASLQDPGSLSPLHF
cdr3_nt: TGTGCCAGTCTACAGGATCCCGGATCACTTTCACCCCTCCACTTT